This T cell receptor (beta chain) was recorded in a study of blood T cells in healthy people across ages. Comment on this clonotype: The antigen is unknown.

Notes on the study in general: PBMCs were not sorted, which prevented a conclusive comparison of naive versus antigen-experienced cells.

CDR3 length: 15 residues. V was pared by 5 bases and J by 6 bases, with 7 bases of the junction left unmatched. Per the germline V gene, CDR1 is MDHEN and CDR2 is SYDVKM. PCR was performed a second time for roughly 7 to 11 cycles using a sample-barcoded 5' primer and a J-beta primer mix. TCRdb re-called the 5' RACE reads through MiXCR, storing one row per CDR3 protein. Seen here are about 680,000 distinct CDR3 sequences, around half observed once, and the top ten hold approximately 32%. The sequence derives from a woman in her sixties in good health. What was sequenced was blood. V and J are TRBV28 and TRBJ2-2; 9 bases map to TRBD1. The CDR3: CASSRGDRDAGELFF. CDR3 DNA: TGTGCCAGCAGTAGAGGGGACAGGGACGCCGGGGAGCTGTTTTTT.